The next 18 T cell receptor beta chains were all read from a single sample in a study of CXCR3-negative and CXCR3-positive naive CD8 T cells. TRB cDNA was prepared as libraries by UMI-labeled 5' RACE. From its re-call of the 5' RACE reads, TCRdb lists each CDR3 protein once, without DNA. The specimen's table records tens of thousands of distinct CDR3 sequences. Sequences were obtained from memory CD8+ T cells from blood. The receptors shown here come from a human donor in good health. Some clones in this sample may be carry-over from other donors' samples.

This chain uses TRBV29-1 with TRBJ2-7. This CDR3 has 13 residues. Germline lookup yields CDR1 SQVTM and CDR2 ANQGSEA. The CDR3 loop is CSVDGGSTYEQYF.

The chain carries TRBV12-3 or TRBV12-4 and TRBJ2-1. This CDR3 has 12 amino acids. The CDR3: CASSLSDNEQFF.

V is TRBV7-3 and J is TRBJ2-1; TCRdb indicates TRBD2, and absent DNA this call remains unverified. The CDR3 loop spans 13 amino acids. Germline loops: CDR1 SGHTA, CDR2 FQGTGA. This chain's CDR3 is CASRPAGGNEQFF.

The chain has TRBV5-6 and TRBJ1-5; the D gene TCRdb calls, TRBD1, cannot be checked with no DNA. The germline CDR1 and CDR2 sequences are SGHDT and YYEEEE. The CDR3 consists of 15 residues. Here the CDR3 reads CASSLARGRRQPQHF.

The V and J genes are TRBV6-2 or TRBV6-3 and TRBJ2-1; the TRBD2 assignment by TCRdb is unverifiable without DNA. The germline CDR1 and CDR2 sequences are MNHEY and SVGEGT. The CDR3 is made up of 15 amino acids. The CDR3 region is CASSYSAGGYNEQFF.

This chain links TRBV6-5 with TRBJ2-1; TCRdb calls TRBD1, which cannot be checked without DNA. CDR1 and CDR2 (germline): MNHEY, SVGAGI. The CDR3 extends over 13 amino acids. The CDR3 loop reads CASRAAGQGAGFF.

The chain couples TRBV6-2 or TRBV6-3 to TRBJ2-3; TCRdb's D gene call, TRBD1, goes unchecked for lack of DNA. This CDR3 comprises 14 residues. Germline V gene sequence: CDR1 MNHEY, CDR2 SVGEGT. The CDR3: CASGGGQGADTQYF.

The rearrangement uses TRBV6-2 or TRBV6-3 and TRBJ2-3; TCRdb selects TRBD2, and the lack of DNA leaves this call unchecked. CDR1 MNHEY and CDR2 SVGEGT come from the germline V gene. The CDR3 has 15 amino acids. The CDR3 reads CASRPLAGGIDTQYF.

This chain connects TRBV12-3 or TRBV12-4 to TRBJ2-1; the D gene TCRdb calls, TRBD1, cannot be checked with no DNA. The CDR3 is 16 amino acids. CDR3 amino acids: CASSSEQESSYNEQFF.

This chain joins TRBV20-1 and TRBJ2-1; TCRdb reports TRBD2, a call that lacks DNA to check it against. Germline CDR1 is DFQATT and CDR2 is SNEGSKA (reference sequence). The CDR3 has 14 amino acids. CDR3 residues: CSASEREGYNEQFF.

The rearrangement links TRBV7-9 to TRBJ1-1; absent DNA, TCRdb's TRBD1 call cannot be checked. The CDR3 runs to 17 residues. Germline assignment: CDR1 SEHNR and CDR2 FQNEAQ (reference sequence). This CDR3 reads CASSLAGGPRFGTEAFF.

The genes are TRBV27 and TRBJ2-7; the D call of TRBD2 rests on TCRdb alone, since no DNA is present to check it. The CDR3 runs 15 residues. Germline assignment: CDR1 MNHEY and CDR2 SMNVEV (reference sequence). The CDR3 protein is CATGQRLAGTYEQYF.

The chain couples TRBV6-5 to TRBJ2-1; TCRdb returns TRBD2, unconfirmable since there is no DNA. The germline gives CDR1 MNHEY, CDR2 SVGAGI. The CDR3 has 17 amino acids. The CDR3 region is CASSSAVLAGVGDEQFF.

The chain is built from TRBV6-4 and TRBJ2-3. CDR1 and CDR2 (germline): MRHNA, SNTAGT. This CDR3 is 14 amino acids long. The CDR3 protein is CASSGGLATDTQYF.

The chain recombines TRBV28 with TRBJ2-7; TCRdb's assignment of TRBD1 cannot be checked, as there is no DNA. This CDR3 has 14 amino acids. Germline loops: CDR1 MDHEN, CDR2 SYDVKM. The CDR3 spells CASTRDPGIDEQYF.

The CDR3 sequence is CASTPEGVQETQYF. The chain uses TRBV6-6 and TRBJ2-5. There are 14 residues in the CDR3. In germline, CDR1 is MNHNY, CDR2 SVGAGI (reference sequence).

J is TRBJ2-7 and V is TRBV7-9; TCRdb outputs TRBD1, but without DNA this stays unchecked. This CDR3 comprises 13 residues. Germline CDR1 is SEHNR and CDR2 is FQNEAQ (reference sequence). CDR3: CASLEDRAYEQYF. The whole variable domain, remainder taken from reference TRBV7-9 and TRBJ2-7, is DTGVSQNPRHKITKRGQNVTFRCDPISEHNRLYWYRQTLGQGPEFLTYFQNEAQLEKSRLLSDRFSAERPKGSFSTLEIQRTEQGDSAMYLCASLEDRAYEQYFGPGTRLTVT.

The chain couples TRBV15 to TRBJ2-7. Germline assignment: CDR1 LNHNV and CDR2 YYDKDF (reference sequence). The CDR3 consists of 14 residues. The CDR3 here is CASSRVGEIYEQYF. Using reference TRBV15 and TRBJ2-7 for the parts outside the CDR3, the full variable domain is DAMVIQNPRYQVTQFGKPVTLSCSQTLNHNVMYWYQQKSSQAPKLLFHYYDKDFNNEADTPDNFQSRRPNTSFCFLDIRSPGLGDTAMYLCASSRVGEIYEQYFGPGTRLTVT.